This passage covers 18 T cell receptor beta chains from one sample sequenced in a study of cytotoxic CD8 clonotypes in ibrutinib-treated CLL. Libraries were prepared by immunoSEQ multiplex PCR; TCRdb keeps only in-frame clonotypes and omits some of them. This sample yields 150,000 or so clones, of which roughly three quarters are seen a single time; around 13% belongs to the top ten. The sample was PBMCs, taken after 12 months of ibrutinib treatment. Receptors were obtained from a human donor with chronic lymphocytic leukemia.

The chain combines TRBV7-2 with TRBJ2-7; TRBD2 agrees at 13 bases. The CDR3 totals 16 residues. Germline CDR1 and CDR2: SGHTA and FQGNSA. The J segment lost 6 bases and the V segment lost 5 bases, leaving 10 bases of the junction unmatched. In nucleotides, the CDR3 is TGTGCCAGCAGCAAGGCCTGGACTAGCGGGAGTCCCGAGCAGTACTTC. Protein sequence: CASSKAWTSGSPEQYF.

This clone was observed once. The chain has TRBV19 and TRBJ2-5; D gene ambiguous. The CDR3 is 14 amino acids. V was shortened by 4 bases and J by 0 bases, with 9 bases between the two germline ends. Looked up from germline, CDR1 is LNHDA and CDR2 is SQIVND (reference sequence). The DNA of the CDR3 is TGTGCCAGTAGTACACAAACGTACCAAGAGACCCAGTACTTC. Translating it yields CASSTQTYQETQYF.

The J gene is TRBJ2-3, the V gene TRBV9; D gene unclear. The CDR3 totals 15 residues. Germline CDR1 SGDLS, CDR2 YYNGEE. Trimming cost V 4 bases and J 1 base, with 13 bases left between them. The CDR3 nucleotides read TGTGCCAGCAGCCCCCAAGTAGTGCGCACAGATACGCAGTATTTT. It specifies CASSPQVVRTDTQYF.

This chain links TRBV28 with TRBJ1-2, with unresolved D. The CDR3 runs 12 residues. The germline V gene has CDR1 MDHEN and CDR2 SYDVKM. Trimming took 6 bases from V and 7 from J, leaving 12 bases between them. The CDR3 loop is CASSPISGGYTF. CDR3 DNA: TGTGCCAGCAGCCCAATAAGCGGTGGCTACACCTTC.

The J gene is TRBJ2-3, the V gene TRBV11-2; 10 bases match TRBD2. In germline, CDR1 is SGHAT, CDR2 FQNNGV. Losses at the gene ends were 9 bases for V and 2 bases for J; bases not matched to a gene: 11. This CDR3 is built from 16 residues. CDR3 in DNA: TGTGCCAGTAGCGGGGGGAGCTACGCCCTCACAGATACGCAGTATTTT. Amino acid sequence: CASSGGSYALTDTQYF.

In this sample, this clone turned up a few times. The chain has TRBV5-1 and TRBJ2-2; TRBD2 might be the D (5 bases). V lost 0 bases and J lost 8, with 8 bases in between. The CDR3 runs 13 residues. Germline V gene lookup returns CDR1 SGHRS and CDR2 YFSETQ. CDR3 sequence (DNA): TGCGCCAGCAGCTTGGGACGGGAAGGGGAGCTGTTTTTT. Protein: CASSLGREGELFF.

CDR3 amino acids: CASSQEQQGANTEAFF. CDR3 nucleotides: TGCGCCAGCAGCCAGGAACAACAGGGGGCAAACACTGAAGCTTTCTTT. The chain is built from TRBV4-1 and TRBJ1-1; 9 nucleotides align to TRBD1. J gave up 2 bases and V 3 bases, and 7 bases lay outside the gene matches. The V gene's germline CDR1 is MGHRA and CDR2 YSYEKL. The CDR3 length is 16 residues.

The chain's CDR3 is CASSFNTYEQYF. CDR3 DNA sequence: TGTGCCAGCAGCTTCAACACCTACGAGCAGTACTTC. The V and J genes are TRBV5-6 and TRBJ2-7, with no clear D. V lost 2 bases to trimming and J lost 2 bases, with 5 bases between them. The CDR3 is 12 amino acids. Germline-derived CDR1 and CDR2 are SGHDT and YYEEEE.

DNA for the CDR3: TGTGCCAGCAGTCCGACTCCCGGGACGGCTAGCTACGAGCAGTACTTC. It yields the protein CASSPTPGTASYEQYF. The V and J genes are TRBV27 and TRBJ2-7; D tentatively reads TRBD1 or TRBD2 (5 bases each). Germline CDR1 and CDR2: MNHEY and SMNVEV (reference sequence). CDR3 size: 16 residues. V dropped 5 bases and J dropped 3 bases, with 20 bases sitting between them.

The CDR3 sequence is CASSKPTGLTEAFF. The CDR3 bases are TGTGCCAGCAGTAAACCAACAGGGCTCACTGAAGCTTTCTTT. The chain has TRBV27 and TRBJ1-1, with D perhaps TRBD1 (6 bases). Trimming left V 5 bases short and J 4 bases short, with 14 bases between. CDR3 length: 14 residues. Germline V gene sequence: CDR1 MNHEY, CDR2 SMNVEV (reference sequence).

This chain uses TRBV28 with TRBJ1-5; D gene uncertain. V was shortened by 1 base and J by 5 bases, with 9 bases between the two germline ends. This CDR3 contains 14 residues. Per the germline V gene, CDR1 is MDHEN and CDR2 is SYDVKM. CDR3 DNA: TGTGCCAGCAGTTTATATGAGGCCCATCAGCCCCAGCATTTT. It encodes CASSLYEAHQPQHF. Drawing the rest from reference TRBV28 and TRBJ1-5, the complete variable domain is DVKVTQSSRYLVKRTGEKVFLECVQDMDHENMFWYRQDPGLGLRLIYFSYDVKMKEKGDIPEGYSVSREKKERFSLILESASTNQTSMYLCASSLYEAHQPQHFGDGTRLSIL.

The genes are TRBV5-6 and TRBJ2-4; 8 bases agree with TRBD2. Germline CDR1 is SGHDT and CDR2 is YYEEEE. J gave up 0 bases and V 3 bases, and 11 bases lay outside the gene matches. CDR3 length equals 18 residues. The CDR3 DNA sequence: TGTGCCAGCAGCTGGCTAGCGGGTGGGACCCTAGCCAAAAACATTCAGTACTTC. Translation: CASSWLAGGTLAKNIQYF.

The chain employs TRBV9 and TRBJ2-7; possibly TRBD2 for D (6 bases). This CDR3 has 16 residues. The V end was cut by 4 bases, the J end by 2 bases, with 19 bases between. The germline CDR1 and CDR2 sequences are SGDLS and YYNGEE. CDR3 sequence (DNA): TGTGCCAGCAGCCCCCTCACCTTAGCGGAGACCTACGAGCAGTACTTC. Its translation is CASSPLTLAETYEQYF. Supplemented by reference TRBV9 and TRBJ2-7, the full variable domain reads DSGVTQTPKHLITATGQRVTLRCSPRSGDLSVYWYQQSLDQGLQFLIQYYNGEERAKGNILERFSAQQFPDLHSELNLSSLELGDSALYFCASSPLTLAETYEQYFGPGTRLTVT.

This clone came up once. The V and J genes are TRBV7-2 and TRBJ2-3, with TRBD2 identical over 15 bases. Per germline, CDR1 SGHTA and CDR2 FQGNSA. This CDR3 comprises 18 residues. The V and J ends lost 1 base and 2 bases, in that order; junction bases with no gene match: 4. CDR3 in amino acids: CASSLDGTSGRITDTQYF. The CDR3 DNA reads TGTGCCAGCAGCTTAGACGGGACTAGCGGGAGGATCACAGATACGCAGTATTTT. Complete variable domain (other parts from reference TRBV7-2 and TRBJ2-3): GAGVSQSPSNKVTEKGKDVELRCDPISGHTALYWYRQSLGQGLEFLIYFQGNSAPDKSGLPSDRFSAERTGGSVSTLTIQRTQQEDSAVYLCASSLDGTSGRITDTQYFGPGTRLTVL.

V is TRBV10-3 and J is TRBJ1-5; possible D gene TRBD1, 5 bases. Trimming stripped 11 bases from V and 5 bases from J, with 16 bases between. CDR3 size: 13 residues. CDR1 is ENHRY, CDR2 SYGVKD, per germline. The CDR3 is CASTGDRDQPQHF. DNA for the CDR3: TGTGCCTCCACGGGGGACCGGGATCAGCCCCAGCATTTT.

CDR3 loop: CASHRGGANVLTF. The CDR3 bases are TGCGCCAGCCACAGGGGAGGGGCCAACGTCCTGACTTTC. This chain uses TRBV5-1 with TRBJ2-6; TRBD1 matches at 7 bases. The CDR3 sequence is 13 residues long. The V gene end was trimmed by 7 bases and the J gene end by 4 bases; junction bases not matched to a gene: 2. CDR1 is SGHRS, CDR2 YFSETQ, per germline. Filled out from reference TRBV5-1 and TRBJ2-6, the complete variable domain reads KAGVTQTPRYLIKTRGQQVTLSCSPISGHRSVSWYQQTPGQGLQFLFEYFSETQRNKGNFPGRFSGRQFSNSRSEMNVSTLELGDSALYLCASHRGGANVLTFGAGSRLTVL.

This clone was seen once. The J gene is TRBJ1-5, the V gene TRBV7-8; D unresolved. Germline V gene data show CDR1 as SGHVS and CDR2 as FQNEAQ. The CDR3 is 13 amino acids. The V end was cut by 5 bases, the J end by 10 bases, with 15 bases between. The CDR3, as DNA: TGTGCCAGCAGCCCACCCCAGATCGGTCCCCAGCATTTT. Amino acid sequence: CASSPPQIGPQHF.

A few counts support this clone. The V call is TRBV2, the J call TRBJ1-1, with unresolved D. Looked up from germline, CDR1 is SNHLY and CDR2 is FYNNEI. V lost 3 bases and J 3 bases, leaving 2 bases between the germline ends. This CDR3 spans 11 amino acids. The CDR3 DNA reads TGTGCCAGCAGTGAGTACACTGAAGCTTTCTTT. Translation: CASSEYTEAFF.